A selection of T cell receptor beta chains follows, all from one sample in a study of PD-1 blockade in classical Hodgkin lymphoma. TCRdb's copy holds only in-frame clones and misses some; the assay was immunoSEQ multiplex PCR. Here the sample spans about 46,000 clones, roughly 80% being singletons. Sample: peripheral blood mononuclear cells (PBMCs), taken before the second cycle of nivolumab. The receptors here all came from a human donor with classical Hodgkin lymphoma. CDR3s include the opening cysteine and the closing phenylalanine or tryptophan. A D gene is named only where the DNA matches it firmly. The size field is filled for only some rows; it gives once, few, many or a size class.

>TRBV7-2|TRBD1|17|TRBJ1-4|-
TGTGCCAGCAGCCCGAGGACAGGGGGCGGAACTAATGAAAAACTGTTTTTT
CASSPRTGGGTNEKLFF
>TRBV30|-|14|TRBJ1-4|-
TGTGCCACACCCTCGCAGGTTGGAGGGGAAAAACTGTTTTTT
CATPSQVGGEKLFF
>TRBV6-6|-|12|TRBJ1-2|-
TGTGCCAGCAGCCCCGATAACTATGGCTACACCTTC
CASSPDNYGYTF
>TRBV19|-|14|TRBJ1-1|-
TGTGCCAGTAGTATAAGCAGGTCGAACACTGAAGCTTTCTTT
CASSISRSNTEAFF
>TRBV9|-|14|TRBJ2-7|-
TGTGCCAGCAGCGACAGGAGGGGTGTGGGGGAGCAGTACTTC
CASSDRRGVGEQYF
>TRBV9|-|15|TRBJ1-6|-
TGTGCCAGCAGCGTAGATGGCAGCTTTAATTCACCCCTCCACTTT
CASSVDGSFNSPLHF
>TRBV9|TRBD1|14|TRBJ1-5|-
TGTGCCAGCAGCGTAGGGGACAGTTATCAGCCCCAGCATTTT
CASSVGDSYQPQHF
>TRBV6-5|TRBD2|15|TRBJ2-1|-
TGTGCCAGCAGTCCTCGACTAGCGGGGGGGCATGAGCAGTTCTTC
CASSPRLAGGHEQFF
>TRBV19|-|12|TRBJ1-1|-
TGTGCCACCTCTTTAGGGAGCTTCGAAGCTTTCTTT
CATSLGSFEAFF
>TRBV5-5|TRBD1|14|TRBJ2-5|-
TGTGCCAGCAGCCTAGGGACAGGGAAAGAGACCCAGTACTTC
CASSLGTGKETQYF
>TRBV30|-|11|TRBJ2-7|-
TGTGCCTGGAGTGTACTTCGGGAGCAGTACTTC
CAWSVLREQYF
>TRBV20-1|-|11|TRBJ1-2|few
TGCAGTGCTAGGGGGTCCGGTGGCTACACCTTC
CSARGSGGYTF
>TRBV6-1|TRBD2|15|TRBJ2-5|-
TGTGCCAGCAGGGGGATAGCGGGGGACCAAGAGACCCAGTACTTC
CASRGIAGDQETQYF
>TRBV19|-|14|TRBJ2-7|once
TGTGCCAGTAGCCGTTCGACAGGAGCCTACGAGCAGTACTTC
CASSRSTGAYEQYF
>TRBV6-5|-|13|TRBJ1-2|-
TGTGCCAGCAGCAGACCCGGTGGGGTAGGCTACACCTTC
CASSRPGGVGYTF
>TRBV4-3|-|15|TRBJ1-5|-
TGCGCCAGCAGCCAAGATACGGCTGCCCAAGGGCCCCAGCATTTT
CASSQDTAAQGPQHF
>TRBV25-1|-|14|TRBJ1-4|-
TGTGCCAGCAGTGCCCAGGGTTATAATGAAAAACTGTTTTTT
CASSAQGYNEKLFF
>TRBV5-1|-|14|TRBJ2-5|-
TGCGCCAGCAGCTTGGAGGCTTTGGCAGAGACCCAGTACTTC
CASSLEALAETQYF
>TRBV28|-|13|TRBJ1-1|-
TGTGCCAGCAGTTTATTCGGCCGGACTGAAGCTTTCTTT
CASSLFGRTEAFF
>TRBV4-1|TRBD1|14|TRBJ1-2|-
TGCGCCAGCAGCCAAGCGGGACAGGGACCCGGCTACACCTTC
CASSQAGQGPGYTF
>TRBV11-3|-|16|TRBJ2-2|-
TGTGCCAGCAGCTTAGATCCCTACAGGGAGTACGGGGAGCTGTTTTTT
CASSLDPYREYGELFF
>TRBV10-3|TRBD1|15|TRBJ2-3|-
TGTGCCATCAGTGATCCGACAGGGAGCACAGATACGCAGTATTTT
CAISDPTGSTDTQYF
>TRBV14|TRBD2|15|TRBJ2-3|few
TGTGCCAGCAGCTGGACTAGCGGGTGGACAGATACGCAGTATTTT
CASSWTSGWTDTQYF
>TRBV5-6|TRBD1|14|TRBJ2-5|-
TGTGCCAGCAGCTTGGGGACAGGGCAAGAGACCCAGTACTTC
CASSLGTGQETQYF
>TRBV11-3|-|14|TRBJ2-2|-
TGTGCCAGCAGCTTAGCTGGGTTGACCGGGGAGCTGTTTTTT
CASSLAGLTGELFF
>TRBV6-6|-|16|TRBJ2-7|-
TGTGCCAGCAGTTACTCCCCTCCCCGGCATACCTACGAGCAGTACTTC
CASSYSPPRHTYEQYF
>TRBV7-2|-|13|TRBJ2-1|large
TGTGCCAGCAGCTTTTACAGCGGCAATGAGCAGTTCTTC
CASSFYSGNEQFF
>TRBV30|TRBD1|13|TRBJ1-2|few
TGTGCCTGGAGCGCCGGGACAGCCTATGGCTACACCTTC
CAWSAGTAYGYTF
>TRBV7-2|TRBD1|17|TRBJ1-5|few
TGTGCCAGCAGCCCTAACCGGGGACAGGGGGCGAATCAGCCCCAGCATTTT
CASSPNRGQGANQPQHF
>TRBV10-3|-|14|TRBJ1-3|-
TGTGCCATCAGCTCAGGTTTCTCTGGAAACACCATATATTTT
CAISSGFSGNTIYF
>TRBV7-9|-|15|TRBJ1-1|medium-sized
TGTGCCAGCAGCTCGTACGGGGCCAGTAACACTGAAGCTTTCTTT
CASSSYGASNTEAFF
>TRBV19|TRBD1|14|TRBJ2-7|-
TGTGCCAGTCGACCGACAGGGGACCCTGGGGAGCAGTACTTC
CASRPTGDPGEQYF
>TRBV30|-|12|TRBJ1-1|-
TGTGCCTGGAGTTCCCCGGGGGATTCTGCTTTCTTT
CAWSSPGDSAFF
>TRBV30|-|12|TRBJ1-5|few
TGTGCCTGGAGTGTCGACAATCAGCCCCAGCATTTT
CAWSVDNQPQHF
>TRBV6-4|TRBD1|13|TRBJ1-2|-
TGTGCCAGCAGTGACACCGGACAGGCGAGCTACACCTTC
CASSDTGQASYTF
>TRBV6-1|-|14|TRBJ1-4|-
TGTGCCAGCAAAACAGGTTCAACTAATGAAAAACTGTTTTTT
CASKTGSTNEKLFF
>TRBV28|TRBD2|15|TRBJ2-7|once
TGTGCCAGCAGTCGGACTAGCGGGAGAGAGGGAGAGCAGTACTTC
CASSRTSGREGEQYF
>TRBV9|-|12|TRBJ2-1|-
TGTGCCAGCAGCGCTCAATACGCGGAGCAGTTCTTC
CASSAQYAEQFF
>TRBV5-1|TRBD2|15|TRBJ2-5|-
TGCGCCAGCAGCTGGGGACTAGCGGCAGAAGAGACCCAGTACTTC
CASSWGLAAEETQYF
>TRBV7-9|-|11|TRBJ2-3|-
TGTGCCAGCAGTCCCACAGATACGCAGTATTTT
CASSPTDTQYF
>TRBV14|TRBD1|20|TRBJ2-2|-
TGTGCCAGCAGCCAAGAACGGACAGGGCACAGGCCACTCGGCACCGGGGAGCTGTTTTTT
CASSQERTGHRPLGTGELFF
>TRBV6-6|-|13|TRBJ1-2|-
TGTGCCAGCTCGCAGGGTCTGAACTATGGCTACACCTTC
CASSQGLNYGYTF
>TRBV28|TRBD1|16|TRBJ1-5|-
TGTGCCAGCAGGGAACCAGGGGGAGGAGGGGGTCAGCCCCAGCATTTT
CASREPGGGGGQPQHF
>TRBV27|TRBD1|14|TRBJ1-3|few
TGTGCCAGCATGAGACAGGGCCTTGGAAACACCATATATTTT
CASMRQGLGNTIYF
>TRBV18|-|14|TRBJ1-1|-
TGTGCCAGCTCACAAAGCAGGGTGGGAACTGAAGCTTTCTTT
CASSQSRVGTEAFF
>TRBV5-1|-|15|TRBJ1-2|-
TGCGCCAGCAGCTTGGGGGTGGTTAGCCTCTATGGCTACACCTTC
CASSLGVVSLYGYTF
>TRBV4-1|-|15|TRBJ2-5|-
TGCGCCAGCAGCCATCCACAGACAGGCCAAGAGACCCAGTACTTC
CASSHPQTGQETQYF
>TRBV19|-|13|TRBJ1-4|-
TGTGCCAGTGCTACGTGGGCGCGTGAAAAACTGTTTTTT
CASATWAREKLFF
>TRBV4-2|-|17|TRBJ2-3|-
TGTGCCAGCAGTCAAGATCAGATCAGGGCGTACACAGATACGCAGTATTTT
CASSQDQIRAYTDTQYF
>TRBV30|-|11|TRBJ2-3|-
TGTGCCTTCTCGACGGCAGATACGCAGTATTTT
CAFSTADTQYF
>TRBV9|-|16|TRBJ2-1|-
TGTGCCAGCAGCGTAGGGGCAGGGCTTGTGGTTGATGAGCAGTTCTTC
CASSVGAGLVVDEQFF
>TRBV28|TRBD1|14|TRBJ1-5|-
TGTGCCAGCAGTTCCGAGGACAGGTTCCAGCCCCAGCATTTT
CASSSEDRFQPQHF
>TRBV11-2|-|13|TRBJ1-1|-
TGTGCCAGCAGCTTGCGATCGGGGATTGAAGCTTTCTTT
CASSLRSGIEAFF
>TRBV28|-|14|TRBJ2-1|-
TGTGCCAGCAGTTTCACCCCGGGGGCCAATGAGCAGTTCTTC
CASSFTPGANEQFF
>TRBV14|TRBD1|14|TRBJ2-5|-
TGTGCCAGCAGCATGAACAGGGGATTGGGGACCCAGTACTTC
CASSMNRGLGTQYF